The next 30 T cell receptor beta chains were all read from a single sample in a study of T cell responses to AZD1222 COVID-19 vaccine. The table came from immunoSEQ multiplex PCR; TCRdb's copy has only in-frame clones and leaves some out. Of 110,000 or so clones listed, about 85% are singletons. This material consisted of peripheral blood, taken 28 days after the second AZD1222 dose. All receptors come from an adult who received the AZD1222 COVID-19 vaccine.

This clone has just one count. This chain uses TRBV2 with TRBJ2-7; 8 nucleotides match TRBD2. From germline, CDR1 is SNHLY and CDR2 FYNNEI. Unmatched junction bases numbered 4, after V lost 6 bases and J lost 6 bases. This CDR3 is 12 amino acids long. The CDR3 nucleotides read TGTGCCAGCAGCGGGACTAGAGGCGAGCAGTACTTC. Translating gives CASSGTRGEQYF.

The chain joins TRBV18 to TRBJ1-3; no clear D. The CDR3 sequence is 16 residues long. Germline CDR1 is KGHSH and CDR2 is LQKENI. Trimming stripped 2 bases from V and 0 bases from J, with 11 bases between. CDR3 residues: CASSPAVTLSGNTIYF. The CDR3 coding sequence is TGTGCCAGCTCACCAGCGGTCACTCTCTCTGGAAACACCATATATTTT.

The DNA for the CDR3 is TGTGCCAGCAGCTTGGGGGACAGGAACACTGAAGCTTTCTTT. This codes for CASSLGDRNTEAFF. The V and J genes are TRBV5-4 and TRBJ1-1; 7 nucleotides align to TRBD1. The germline V gene encodes CDR1 SGHNT and CDR2 YYREEE (reference sequence). The CDR3 sequence is 14 residues long. J lost 1 base, V lost 0 bases, and 0 bases had no gene match.

The CDR3: CASSSTGADNEQFF. CDR3 DNA sequence: TGTGCCAGCAGTTCCACAGGGGCCGACAATGAGCAGTTCTTC. The chain carries TRBV27 and TRBJ2-1, with 7 positions matching TRBD1. This CDR3 region has 14 residues. Trimming cost V 4 bases and J 5 bases; bases outside gene matches: 5. Germline CDR1 reads MNHEY; CDR2 reads SMNVEV (reference sequence).

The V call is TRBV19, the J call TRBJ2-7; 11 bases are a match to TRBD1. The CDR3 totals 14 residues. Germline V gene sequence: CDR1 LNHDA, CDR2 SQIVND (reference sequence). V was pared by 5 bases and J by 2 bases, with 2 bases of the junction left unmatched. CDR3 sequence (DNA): TGTGCCAGTAGTCGGGGACAGGGGGCCTACGAGCAGTACTTC. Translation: CASSRGQGAYEQYF.

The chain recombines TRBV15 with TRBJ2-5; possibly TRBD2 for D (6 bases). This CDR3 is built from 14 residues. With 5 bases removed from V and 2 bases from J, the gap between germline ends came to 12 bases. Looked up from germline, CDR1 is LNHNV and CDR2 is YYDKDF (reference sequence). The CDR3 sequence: CATSGRGIQETQYF. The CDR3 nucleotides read TGTGCCACCAGCGGCCGGGGGATTCAAGAGACCCAGTACTTC.

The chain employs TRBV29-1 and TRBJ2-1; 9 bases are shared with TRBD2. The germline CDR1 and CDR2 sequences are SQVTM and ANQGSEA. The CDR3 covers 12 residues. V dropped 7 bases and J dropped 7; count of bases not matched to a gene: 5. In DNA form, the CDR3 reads TGCAGCGCCGCGGGAGGGATGAATGAGCAGTTCTTC. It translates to CSAAGGMNEQFF.

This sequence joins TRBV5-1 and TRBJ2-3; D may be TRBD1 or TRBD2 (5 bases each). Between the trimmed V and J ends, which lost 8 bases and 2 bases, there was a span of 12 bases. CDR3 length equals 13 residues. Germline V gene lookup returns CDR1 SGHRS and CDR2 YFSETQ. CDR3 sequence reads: CARGDRVTDTQYF. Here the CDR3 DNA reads TGCGCCAGGGGAGACAGAGTCACAGATACGCAGTATTTT.

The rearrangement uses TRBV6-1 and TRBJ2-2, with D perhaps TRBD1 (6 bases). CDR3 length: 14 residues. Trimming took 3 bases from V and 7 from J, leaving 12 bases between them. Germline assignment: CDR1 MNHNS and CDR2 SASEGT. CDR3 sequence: CASSERQEVGELFF. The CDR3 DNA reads TGTGCCAGCAGTGAGAGACAGGAGGTCGGGGAGCTGTTTTTT.

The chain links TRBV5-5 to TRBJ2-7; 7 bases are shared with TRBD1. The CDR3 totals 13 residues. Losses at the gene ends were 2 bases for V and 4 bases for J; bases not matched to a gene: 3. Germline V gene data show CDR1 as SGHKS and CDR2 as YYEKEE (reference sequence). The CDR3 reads CASSFSGQYEQYF. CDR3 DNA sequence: TGTGCCAGCAGCTTTTCGGGACAGTACGAGCAGTACTTC.

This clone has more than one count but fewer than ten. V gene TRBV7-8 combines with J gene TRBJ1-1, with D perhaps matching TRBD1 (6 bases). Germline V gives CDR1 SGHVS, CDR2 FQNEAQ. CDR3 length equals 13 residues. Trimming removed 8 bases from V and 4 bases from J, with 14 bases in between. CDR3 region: CASLGGLATEAFF. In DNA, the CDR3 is TGTGCCAGCCTCGGGGGGCTGGCCACTGAAGCTTTCTTT.

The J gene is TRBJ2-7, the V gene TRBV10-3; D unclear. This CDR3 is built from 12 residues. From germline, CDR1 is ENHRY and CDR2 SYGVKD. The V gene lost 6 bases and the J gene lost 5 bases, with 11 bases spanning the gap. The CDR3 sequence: CAISQVGNEQYF. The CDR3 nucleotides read TGTGCCATCAGCCAGGTAGGCAACGAGCAGTACTTC.

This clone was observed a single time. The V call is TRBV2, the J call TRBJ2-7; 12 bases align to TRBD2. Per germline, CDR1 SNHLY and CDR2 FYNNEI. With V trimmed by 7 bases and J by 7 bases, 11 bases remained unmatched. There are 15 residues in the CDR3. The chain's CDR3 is CASKRTSGEGGEQYF. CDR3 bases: TGTGCCAGCAAGAGGACTAGCGGGGAGGGTGGTGAGCAGTACTTC.

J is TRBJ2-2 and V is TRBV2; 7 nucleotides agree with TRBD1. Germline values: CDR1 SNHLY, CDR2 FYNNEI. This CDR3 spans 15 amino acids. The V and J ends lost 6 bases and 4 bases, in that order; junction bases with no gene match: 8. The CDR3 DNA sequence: TGTGCCAGCAGACAACAGGGGACCGGCACCGGGGAGCTGTTTTTT. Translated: CASRQQGTGTGELFF.

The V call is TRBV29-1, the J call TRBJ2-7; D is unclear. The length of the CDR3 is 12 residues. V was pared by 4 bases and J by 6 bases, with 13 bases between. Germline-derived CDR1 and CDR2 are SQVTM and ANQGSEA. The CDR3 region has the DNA TGCAGCGTTGTGGGGTTAGGGCGCGAGCAGTACTTC. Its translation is CSVVGLGREQYF.

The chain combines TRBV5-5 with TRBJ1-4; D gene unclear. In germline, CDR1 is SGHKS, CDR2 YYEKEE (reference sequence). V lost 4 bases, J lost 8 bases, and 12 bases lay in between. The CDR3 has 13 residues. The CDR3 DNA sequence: TGTGCCAGCAGCCCCGCGGGAGGGGAAAAACTGTTTTTT. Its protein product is CASSPAGGEKLFF. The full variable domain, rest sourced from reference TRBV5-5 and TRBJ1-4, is DAGVTQSPTHLIKTRGQQVTLRCSPISGHKSVSWYQQVLGQGPQFIFQYYEKEERGRGNFPDRFSARQFPNYSSELNVNALLLGDSALYLCASSPAGGEKLFFGSGTQLSVL.

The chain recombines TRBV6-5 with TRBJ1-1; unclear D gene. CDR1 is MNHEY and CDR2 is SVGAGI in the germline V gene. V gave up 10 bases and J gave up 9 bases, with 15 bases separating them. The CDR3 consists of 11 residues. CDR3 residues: CATLNYGKAFF. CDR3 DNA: TGTGCCACTTTGAATTACGGTAAAGCTTTCTTT.

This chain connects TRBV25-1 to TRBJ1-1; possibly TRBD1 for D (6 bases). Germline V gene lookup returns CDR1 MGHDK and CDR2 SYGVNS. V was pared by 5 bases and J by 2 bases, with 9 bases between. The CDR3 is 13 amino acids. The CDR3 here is CASSLQGNTEAFF. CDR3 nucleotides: TGTGCCAGCAGTCTACAGGGAAACACTGAAGCTTTCTTT.

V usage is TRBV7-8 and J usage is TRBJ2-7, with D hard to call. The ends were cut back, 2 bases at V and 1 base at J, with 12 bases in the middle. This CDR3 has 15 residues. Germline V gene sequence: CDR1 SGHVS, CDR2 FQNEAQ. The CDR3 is CASSLIDKFSYEQYF. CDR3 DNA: TGTGCCAGCAGCTTAATTGACAAATTTTCCTACGAGCAGTACTTC.

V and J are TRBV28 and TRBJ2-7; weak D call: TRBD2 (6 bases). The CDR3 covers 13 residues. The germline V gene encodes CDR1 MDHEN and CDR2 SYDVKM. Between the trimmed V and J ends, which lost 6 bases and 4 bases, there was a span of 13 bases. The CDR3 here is CASSPGVFYEQYF. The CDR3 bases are TGTGCCAGCAGCCCGGGAGTCTTTTACGAGCAGTACTTC.

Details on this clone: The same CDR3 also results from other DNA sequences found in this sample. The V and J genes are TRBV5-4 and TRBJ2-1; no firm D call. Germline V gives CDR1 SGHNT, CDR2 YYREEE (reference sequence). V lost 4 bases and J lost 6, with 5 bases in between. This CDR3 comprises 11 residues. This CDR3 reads CASSLSNEQFF. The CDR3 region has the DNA TGTGCCAGCAGCCTTAGCAATGAGCAGTTCTTC.

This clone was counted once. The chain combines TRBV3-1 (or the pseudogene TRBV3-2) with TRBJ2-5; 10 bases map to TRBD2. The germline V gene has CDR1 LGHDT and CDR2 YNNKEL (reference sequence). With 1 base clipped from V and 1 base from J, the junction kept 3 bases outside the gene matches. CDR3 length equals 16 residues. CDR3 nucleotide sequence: TGTGCCAGCAGCCAAGGGGTAGCGGGGGGCCAAGAGACCCAGTACTTC. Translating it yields CASSQGVAGGQETQYF.

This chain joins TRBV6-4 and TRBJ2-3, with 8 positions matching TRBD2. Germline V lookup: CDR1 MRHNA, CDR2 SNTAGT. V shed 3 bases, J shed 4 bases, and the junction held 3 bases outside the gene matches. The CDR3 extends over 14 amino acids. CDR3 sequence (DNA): TGTGCCAGCAGTGAAGTGCGGGGGGCAGATACGCAGTATTTT. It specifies CASSEVRGADTQYF.

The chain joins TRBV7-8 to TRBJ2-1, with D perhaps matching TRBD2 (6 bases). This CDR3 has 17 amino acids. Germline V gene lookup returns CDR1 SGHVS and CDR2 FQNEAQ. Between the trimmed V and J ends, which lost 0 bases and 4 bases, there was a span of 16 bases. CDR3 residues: CASSLALGGVLYNEQFF. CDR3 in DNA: TGTGCCAGCAGCTTAGCTTTGGGAGGCGTCTTGTACAATGAGCAGTTCTTC.

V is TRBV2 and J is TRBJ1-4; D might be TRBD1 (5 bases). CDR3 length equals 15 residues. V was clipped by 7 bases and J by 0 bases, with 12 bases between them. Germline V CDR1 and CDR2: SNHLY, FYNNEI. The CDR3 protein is CASTPLGATNEKLFF. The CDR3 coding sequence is TGTGCCAGCACCCCGTTGGGGGCAACTAATGAAAAACTGTTTTTT.

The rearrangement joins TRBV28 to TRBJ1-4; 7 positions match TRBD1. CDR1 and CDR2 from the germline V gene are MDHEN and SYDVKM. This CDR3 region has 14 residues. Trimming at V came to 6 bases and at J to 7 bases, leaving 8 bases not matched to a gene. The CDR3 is CASSMTGFVEKLFF. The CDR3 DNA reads TGTGCCAGCAGCATGACAGGGTTCGTTGAAAAACTGTTTTTT.

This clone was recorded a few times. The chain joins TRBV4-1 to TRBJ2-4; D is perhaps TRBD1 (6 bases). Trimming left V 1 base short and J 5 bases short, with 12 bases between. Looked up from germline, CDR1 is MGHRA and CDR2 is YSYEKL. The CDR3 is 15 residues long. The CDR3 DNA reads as TGCGCCAGCAGCCAAGTTTGGGACATTGAAAACATTCAGTACTTC. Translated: CASSQVWDIENIQYF.

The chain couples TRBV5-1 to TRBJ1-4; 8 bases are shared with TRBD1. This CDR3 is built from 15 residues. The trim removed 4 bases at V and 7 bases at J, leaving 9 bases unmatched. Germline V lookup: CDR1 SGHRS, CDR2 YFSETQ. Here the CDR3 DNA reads TGCGCCAGCAGCACCGGACAGGGATTGTCTGAAAAACTGTTTTTT. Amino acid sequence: CASSTGQGLSEKLFF.

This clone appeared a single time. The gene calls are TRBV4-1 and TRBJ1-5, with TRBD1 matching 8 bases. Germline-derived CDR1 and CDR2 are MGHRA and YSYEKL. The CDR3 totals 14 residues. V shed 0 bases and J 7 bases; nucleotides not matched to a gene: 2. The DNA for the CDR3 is TGCGCCAGCAGCCAAGAGGACAGGGCGCAGCCCCAGCATTTT. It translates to CASSQEDRAQPQHF.

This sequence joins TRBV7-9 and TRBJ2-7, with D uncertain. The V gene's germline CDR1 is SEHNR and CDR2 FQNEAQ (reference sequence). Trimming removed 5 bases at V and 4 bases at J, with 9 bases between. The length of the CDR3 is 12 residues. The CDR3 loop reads CASSPNFYEQYF. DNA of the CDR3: TGTGCCAGCAGCCCCAACTTTTACGAGCAGTACTTC.